Below, 11 T cell receptor beta chains from the same sample are listed, as sequenced in a study of blood T cell repertoires in COVID-19. Measured with immunoSEQ multiplex PCR; TCRdb has only the in-frame clones, and not every one. This sample carries approximately 230,000 clones, roughly four fifths of them seen once, and the ten largest clones take roughly 10%. Sequencing was performed on peripheral blood. Receptors were obtained from a man older than 75 with acute or convalescent COVID-19.

CDR3 residues: CSASQQGKMETQYF. The CDR3 region has the DNA TGCAGTGCTAGTCAACAGGGTAAAATGGAGACCCAGTACTTC. The chain uses TRBV20-1 and TRBJ2-5, with D possibly TRBD1 on 6 matching bases. Germline V CDR1 and CDR2: DFQATT, SNEGSKA (reference sequence). CDR3 size: 14 residues. Trimming took off 3 bases at V and 5 bases at J, with 16 bases between the two ends.

The chain links TRBV19 to TRBJ1-6; TRBD1 agrees at 8 bases. Unmatched junction bases numbered 6, after V lost 4 bases and J lost 7 bases. The CDR3 extends over 15 amino acids. Per germline, CDR1 LNHDA and CDR2 SQIVND (reference sequence). As DNA, the CDR3 is TGTGCCAGTAGTACCCGACAGGGGAGGAATTCACCCCTCCACTTT. It translates to CASSTRQGRNSPLHF.

This chain links TRBV27 with TRBJ2-1; 7 bases map to TRBD1. The CDR3 spans 14 residues. V was clipped by 4 bases and J by 9 bases; unmatched bases: 9. Germline V gives CDR1 MNHEY, CDR2 SMNVEV (reference sequence). CDR3 sequence reads: CASSSPVRQGEQFF. The CDR3 bases are TGTGCCAGCAGTTCGCCCGTACGACAGGGTGAGCAGTTCTTC.

This chain joins TRBV5-1 and TRBJ1-6; D is unclear. V lost 4 bases and J 5 bases, leaving 16 bases between the germline ends. The CDR3 has 16 residues. Germline V gene lookup returns CDR1 SGHRS and CDR2 YFSETQ. The DNA for the CDR3 is TGCGCCAGCAGCCGCATCGGCGGAAGTCATAATTCACCCCTCCACTTT. Translated: CASSRIGGSHNSPLHF.

The V call is TRBV5-1, the J call TRBJ2-3, with TRBD2 matching 8 bases. CDR3 length equals 15 residues. The V gene's germline CDR1 is SGHRS and CDR2 YFSETQ. Losses at the gene ends were 1 base for V and 3 bases for J; bases not matched to a gene: 4. CDR3 amino acids: CASSLQTSGTDTQYF. CDR3 DNA: TGCGCCAGCAGCTTGCAAACTAGCGGTACAGATACGCAGTATTTT.

This chain connects TRBV12-3 or TRBV12-4 to TRBJ1-1, with TRBD1 identical over 7 bases. CDR3 length: 12 residues. The J segment lost 11 bases and the V segment lost 3 bases, leaving 6 bases of the junction unmatched. CDR3 coding DNA: TGTGCCAGCAGTTTGCCGGGACAGAAGGCTTTCTTT. Protein sequence: CASSLPGQKAFF.

The chain is built from TRBV5-6 and TRBJ2-7; TRBD2 might be the D (5 bases). V lost 4 bases and J lost 4, with 15 bases in between. This CDR3 spans 14 amino acids. From germline, CDR1 is SGHDT and CDR2 YYEEEE. CDR3 loop: CASSRVGVRYEQYF. CDR3 DNA sequence: TGTGCCAGCAGCCGTGTCGGGGTCCGATACGAGCAGTACTTC.

The chain employs TRBV19 and TRBJ1-2; 8 bases are a match to TRBD1. The germline V gene has CDR1 LNHDA and CDR2 SQIVND (reference sequence). Trimming cost V 5 bases and J 4 bases; bases outside gene matches: 3. This CDR3 contains 13 residues. The CDR3 is CASSSTGVYGYTF. The DNA for the CDR3 is TGTGCCAGTAGTTCGACAGGGGTCTATGGCTACACCTTC.

The rearrangement uses TRBV9 and TRBJ2-1; 7 bases are shared with TRBD2. Germline V lookup: CDR1 SGDLS, CDR2 YYNGEE. The trim removed 7 bases at V and 6 bases at J, leaving 13 bases unmatched. The CDR3 has 15 residues. The CDR3 region is CASGGLAGALNEQFF. The DNA for the CDR3 is TGTGCCAGCGGAGGGTTAGCGGGTGCCCTCAATGAGCAGTTCTTC.

V usage is TRBV6-6 and J usage is TRBJ1-5; possibly TRBD1 for D (5 bases). Germline assignment: CDR1 MNHNY and CDR2 SVGAGI (reference sequence). The ends were cut back, 10 bases at V and 2 bases at J, with 15 bases in the middle. The CDR3 sequence is 14 residues long. Here the CDR3 DNA reads TGTGCCACCTTTAAGGGAGGGGGCAATCAGCCCCAGCATTTT. The encoded protein is CATFKGGGNQPQHF.

The rearrangement uses TRBV18 and TRBJ1-3, with D perhaps matching TRBD1 (6 bases). Germline V lookup: CDR1 KGHSH, CDR2 LQKENI. The CDR3 length is 15 residues. V lost 3 bases and J lost 2, with 11 bases in between. CDR3 coding DNA: TGTGCCAGCTCACCTGTCCAGGGGCCTGGAAACACCATATATTTT. Its translation is CASSPVQGPGNTIYF.